Below, one T cell receptor (beta chain) is given with its context. The data were taken from a study of cytomegalovirus exposure and HLA in healthy donors. In the PCR, 60 Vbeta and 13 Jbeta primers were used. Measured with immunoSEQ multiplex PCR; TCRdb has only the in-frame clones, and not every one. The sample shows approximately 210,000 clones, about 83% of them seen only once. Material: PBMCs. The receptor's source is a woman in her 50s in good health and CMV-seropositive.

The CDR3 region has the DNA TGTGCCAGCAGCCCTAAAGGAGTTCCCTACGAGCAGTACTTC. Its protein product is CASSPKGVPYEQYF. The genes are TRBV7-9 and TRBJ2-7; D not resolved. Germline CDR1 reads SEHNR; CDR2 reads FQNEAQ (reference sequence). The CDR3 loop spans 14 amino acids. Trimming took 5 bases from V and 2 from J, leaving 13 bases between them.